The T cell receptor (beta chain) described here comes from a study of cytomegalovirus exposure and HLA in healthy donors (dated by TCRdb to 2015 to 2018). Some background on the complete study: An earlier analysis of approximately 590 of the donors reported 250 to 350 Gb of sequence data and 100 million to 130 million unique TCR beta sequences from around 200 million T cells. An early release that covered fewer than 750 HLA-typed donors contained around 300 gigabases of sequencing data and about 93 million unique TCR sequences. The genetic ancestry cluster associated with self-reported Caucasian donors included about four fifths of the approximately 430 genotyped donors. The aim of the study was to test whether cataloging public T cell receptors could identify signatures of past pathogen exposure. The T cell repertoires of 666 subjects were profiled by immunosequencing and related to cytomegalovirus serostatus. In addition to the first cohort of 650 to 750 subjects, a separate validation cohort of approximately 130 different subjects was used. High-throughput TCR immunosequencing, statistical association of individual TCRs with disease status, and machine learning were combined to predict cytomegalovirus infection status. In a later analysis, previously published TCR beta repertoires from 500 to 750 donors were re-analyzed and high-resolution HLA genotyping was added so that TCR occurrence patterns could be studied. Rather than using new phenotypic data, the later analysis identified candidate immune exposures from TCR beta sequences and from how often those sequences occurred across donors. An earlier analysis of about 600 of the donors used high-throughput TCR beta sequencing to judge whether each TCR beta V gene segment behaved as functional or pseudogenic. Donor age, sex, ethnicity and CMV serostatus were collected together with the repertoire data. Genome-wide SNP genotypes for about 65% of the roughly 670 donors were used in a later genetic analysis, which treated that subset as a discovery cohort. All discovery cohort repertoires had been generated on a single sequencing platform. HLA typing covered class I and class II loci at four-digit resolution. Typing coverage varied by locus: roughly 629-640 donors for A, B, C, DRB1 and DQB1; 500 to 550 for DQA1; 606 for DPA1; some 470 for DPB1. Five DR-DQ haplotypes were handled as single units for association and clustering, since linkage in the cohort was strong. On average, roughly 200,000 unique TCR beta nucleotide sequences were sequenced per donor among several hundred genotyped donors of the cohort, with roughly 18% of those sequences being non-productive. Overall results and qualifications from the work: Compared with equally common non-associated chains, HLA-associated TCR beta chains in a later analysis were more clonally expanded and had lower generation probabilities. Immune exposure information for the cohort was limited to CMV serostatus. Strong co-occurrence of HLA alleles, especially DR and DQ, made assigning TCR associations to individual alleles difficult. HLA typing was unavailable for some donors at each locus, so association tests used only the typed subset. At a false discovery rate of 0.05, a later analysis linked about 17,000 TCR beta sequences to specific HLA alleles. A later genetic analysis associated a missense DCLRE1C variant with V-gene and J-gene trimming of TCR beta chains, and an independent cohort replicated the association. A total of 164 TCR beta chains were listed by the study as associated with cytomegalovirus. Most TCR sequences were observed very rarely across donors, whereas some public TCRs were present in many individuals. Roughly uniform sequencing depth across donors was assumed in presence/absence analyses, although this assumption may not hold. According to a later genetic analysis, donors in an Asian-associated ancestry cluster had fewer N-insertions in productive TCRs than the roughly 700-donor mean. Because counts were too low, roughly 18 rarely observed V segments, including chromosome 9 orphons, were left out of the earlier analysis of 500 to 750 of the donors. Only TCR beta chains were sequenced in this cohort, and the absence of alpha or paired-chain data limited detectable features. A cluster of highly shared sequence variants was judged likely to represent a technical artifact of the sequencing pipeline. A further reported finding was that TCR beta sequences accurately predicted the HLA-A and HLA-B alleles for most subjects in the first cohort. Most CMV-associated TCR beta chains appeared to be HLA-restricted in a later analysis, and the HLA associations seemed to be driven largely by CMV exposure. In vitro tests confirmed that a few of the cytomegalovirus-associated TCR beta chains recognize cytomegalovirus antigens. Correlated functional status among segregating V segments might be attributable to linkage disequilibrium, but an unknown experimental factor could not be ruled out. The classifier was reported to diagnose cytomegalovirus status with high specificity and sensitivity in both the original and validation cohorts. The authors suggested that the approach could potentially be extended to other disease states and immunological phenotypes. A later analysis found that TCR association rates varied across HLA loci, with DRB1 alleles showing the most associated TCRs and HLA-C alleles the fewest. Some IMGT-functional V segments, including TRBV6-2 and TRBV6-3, could not be told apart with the 87-base-pair reads, so those segments were excluded. In an earlier analysis of about 540 of the donors, most TCR beta V segments were observed in productive rearrangements about 90% or about 30% of the time, broadly matching IMGT annotations. In a later analysis, several top co-occurrence clusters were reported to appear linked to parvovirus B19, influenza, CMV and Epstein-Barr virus.

According to the germline V gene (reference sequence), CDR1 reads GTSNPN and CDR2 reads SVGIG. Spanning cysteine to phenylalanine, the CDR3 consists of 16 amino acids. The CDR3 DNA has 48 bases and is translated from base 1. V is pared back by 1 base and J by 5 bases, with 20 bases lying between the germline termini. The cohort was made up of around 720 healthy bone marrow donors. Cohort members were all nominally healthy when sampled, although unrecorded immune exposures were likely present. The donor was CMV seronegative and was included in the group of around 320 seronegative cohort members. Every donor gave a peripheral blood sample, and the peripheral blood mononuclear cells from that sample were used for TCR beta sequencing. Genomic DNA was extracted from the blood cell samples with the Qiagen DNeasy Blood Extraction Kit. This clone showed up just a few times. The specificity of this receptor is unknown. No qualities accompany the bases; no much larger clone lies one base away.

The library was generated by the immunoSEQ multiplex PCR assay. For the multiplex PCR, a mixture combining 60 forward primers for TCR Vbeta segments and 13 reverse primers for TCR Jbeta segments was used. A multiplex PCR assay on genomic DNA amplified the CDR3 region of rearranged TCR beta genes. The Illumina HiSeq System was used to sequence the amplified TCR beta libraries as 87-base-pair reads. Per the authors' processing: In a later analysis, tens of millions of unique TCR beta chains were counted across the approximately 640 repertoires, and around 11 million of these chains were shared by at least two donors. Raw reads were error-corrected and collapsed into unique sequences with a nearest-neighbor algorithm that merged closely related sequences to remove PCR and sequencing errors. To assign V, D and J gene segments, CDR3 sequences were aligned to IMGT reference sequences. Each retained sequence needed at least a six-nucleotide match to both a V gene segment and a J gene segment. Rearrangements were classified as productive when the CDR3 lacked stop codons and remained in frame with V and J, and all other rearrangements were classified as non-productive. Following IMGT convention, CDR3 was defined as the stretch from the second conserved V-encoded cysteine up to the conserved J-encoded phenylalanine. In an earlier analysis of some 550 of the donors, sequences lacking an unambiguous match to a single V gene segment were excluded. In an earlier analysis of several hundred of the donors, V segments were called functional above 56.7% productive rearrangements and were called segregating when the between-donor standard deviation exceeded 5%. A statistical classification framework was built for diagnosing cytomegalovirus status from the catalog of TCR beta chain sequences. A later analysis assigned V and J genes by comparing TCR nucleotide sequences with IMGT/GENE-DB human TR gene sequences. The TCRdist pipeline was used in a later analysis to assign CDR3 sequences and most-parsimonious VDJ recombination scenarios. In a later analysis, every TCR beta chain was defined by the combination of its CDR3 amino acid sequence and its V-gene family, and reads without a unique V-gene family were dropped. A later analysis removed 500 to 650 highly shared, low-generation-probability nucleotide sequences to deal with suspected cross-contamination and a sequencing artifact. In a later analysis, a clonal expansion index for each public chain was calculated from normalized within-repertoire ranks of inferred template counts. In a later analysis, generation probabilities were computed with a VDJ recombination model fitted to out-of-frame rearrangements, and the resulting probabilities were checked against IGoR. Hypergeometric tests were used in a later analysis to score TCR-TCR, TCR-HLA and TCR-CMV co-occurrence, with a repertoire-size bias correction applied to the TCR pairs. A later analysis estimated false discovery rates by permuting HLA or CMV assignments 20 times. In a later analysis, co-occurring TCRs were grouped using DBSCAN, and TCRdist sequence similarity was added for clustering within HLA-allele-positive subsets. Repertoires with fewer than 30,000 or more than 120,000 public chains, plus five repertoires with anomalous nucleotide sharing, were excluded from co-occurrence clustering. Not all clones reach the TCRdb copy of this immuneACCESS table, which keeps in-frame sequences only. Checked studies attribute under half of the gap to unresolved V genes and leave the rest unexplained. V and J calls and clone size are as listed in that table; D and trimming were resolved from the DNA. This sample lists about 200,000 clones; approximately 78% were detected once. In total, the top ten clones hold 2.7% of the sample.

The rearrangement combines TRBV30 with TRBJ2-5, and TRBD1 may be the D gene, going by 5 matching bases. Source material: PBMCs. The receptor was derived from a woman in her thirties or forties in good health and CMV-seronegative. The CDR3 protein sequence reads: CAWSGLLRSGRETQYF. The DNA is as follows: TGTGCCTGGAGTGGCCTCCTGCGATCAGGGCGGGAGACCCAGTACTTC. Outside the CDR3, residues come from the reference TRBV30 and TRBJ2-5 proteins, so the full variable domain is: SQTIHQWPATLVQPVGSPLSLECTVEGTSNPNLYWYRQAAGRGLQLLFYSVGIGQISSEVPQNLSASRPQDRQFILSSKKLLLSDSGFYLCAWSGLLRSGRETQYFGPGTRLLVL.